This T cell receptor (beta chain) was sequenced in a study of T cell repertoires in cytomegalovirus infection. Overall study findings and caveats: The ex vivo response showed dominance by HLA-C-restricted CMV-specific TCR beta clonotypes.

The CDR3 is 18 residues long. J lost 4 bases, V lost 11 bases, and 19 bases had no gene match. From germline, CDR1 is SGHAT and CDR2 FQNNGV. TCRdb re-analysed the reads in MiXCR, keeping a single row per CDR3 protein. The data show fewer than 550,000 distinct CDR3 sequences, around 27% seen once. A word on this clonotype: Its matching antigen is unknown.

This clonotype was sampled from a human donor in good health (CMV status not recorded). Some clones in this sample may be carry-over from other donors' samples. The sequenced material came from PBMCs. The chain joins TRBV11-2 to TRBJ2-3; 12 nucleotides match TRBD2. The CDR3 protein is CALGGLAGGPSFADTQYF. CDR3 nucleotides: TGTGCCCTAGGAGGGCTAGCGGGAGGGCCCTCTTTCGCAGATACGCAGTATTTT.